The 25 T cell receptor beta chains given below trace back to one sample, sequenced in a study of PD-1 blockade in classical Hodgkin lymphoma. All patients experienced relapse after autologous stem cell transplantation, and brentuximab vedotin exposure was variable. Clones were sequenced by immunoSEQ multiplex PCR, and TCRdb holds only the in-frame ones, with some missing. The table has 50,000 or so clones, over 60% seen once. The source was peripheral blood mononuclear cells (PBMCs), collected before the second cycle of nivolumab. The receptors come from a human donor with classical Hodgkin lymphoma.

This chain joins TRBV15 and TRBJ1-1, with D maybe TRBD1 (5 bases). The CDR3 has 19 amino acids. V was pared by 0 bases and J by 7 bases, with 27 bases between. Looked up from germline, CDR1 is LNHNV and CDR2 is YYDKDF (reference sequence). CDR3 protein: CATSRDRVMLNDSFIEAFF. CDR3 coding DNA: TGTGCCACCAGCAGAGATCGGGTTATGTTAAATGACAGTTTTATTGAAGCTTTCTTT.

The CDR3 DNA reads TGTGCCAGCATCCCGAGGGGTGGCAACACTGAAGCTTTCTTT. Its protein is CASIPRGGNTEAFF. The V gene is TRBV6-1, the J gene TRBJ1-1; TRBD1 is a possible D gene (5 bases). From germline, CDR1 is MNHNS and CDR2 SASEGT. Trimming left V 7 bases short and J 2 bases short, with 14 bases between. The CDR3 extends over 14 amino acids.

The V and J genes are TRBV5-8 and TRBJ2-7; tentative D call: TRBD1 (5 bases). This CDR3 comprises 14 residues. The germline V gene encodes CDR1 SGHTS and CDR2 YDEGEE. V lost 2 bases and J 2 bases, leaving 11 bases between the germline ends. The CDR3 DNA reads as TGTGCCAGCAGCTTATGGCCAGGGACCTACGAGCAGTACTTC. It specifies CASSLWPGTYEQYF.

The chain couples TRBV4-2 to TRBJ2-2; TRBD2 is a possible D gene (6 bases). Trimming stripped 1 base from V and 0 bases from J, with 9 bases between. Per germline, CDR1 LGHNA and CDR2 YNFKEQ. The CDR3 consists of 16 residues. Here the CDR3 DNA reads TGTGCCAGCAGCCAAGTGGTAGCGGCGAACACCGGGGAGCTGTTTTTT. Protein: CASSQVVAANTGELFF.

This clone came up a few times. V gene TRBV30 combines with J gene TRBJ1-1, with D uncertain. The germline CDR1 and CDR2 sequences are GTSNPN and SVGIG (reference sequence). Trimming took 0 bases from V and 5 from J, leaving 10 bases between them. This CDR3 comprises 13 residues. CDR3 protein: CAWSVGEGTEAFF. DNA for the CDR3: TGTGCCTGGAGTGTCGGTGAGGGTACTGAAGCTTTCTTT. The complete variable domain, with remaining parts taken from reference TRBV30 and TRBJ1-1, reads SQTIHQWPATLVQPVGSPLSLECTVEGTSNPNLYWYRQAAGRGLQLLFYSVGIGQISSEVPQNLSASRPQDRQFILSSKKLLLSDSGFYLCAWSVGEGTEAFFGQGTRLTVV.

Note on this clone: Different DNA sequences within this sample yield the same CDR3. This rearrangement joins TRBV27 to TRBJ2-3, with D unresolved. Germline V CDR1 and CDR2: MNHEY, SMNVEV (reference sequence). Between the trimmed V and J ends, which lost 6 bases and 0 bases, there was a span of 4 bases. The CDR3 contains 12 residues. The CDR3 DNA follows: TGTGCCAGCAGCCCCAGCACAGATACGCAGTATTTT. It yields the protein CASSPSTDTQYF.

The rearrangement joins TRBV5-3 to TRBJ1-5; no clear D. TRBV5-3 is placed among ORFs of uncertain function. Trimming pared 3 bases from V and 2 bases from J, leaving 9 bases between. The CDR3 covers 14 residues. The CDR3 protein is CARSSDVCNQPQHF. In nucleotides, the CDR3 is TGTGCCAGAAGCTCGGACGTCTGCAATCAGCCCCAGCATTTT.

V gene TRBV5-1 combines with J gene TRBJ2-5; D may match TRBD1 or TRBD2 (5 bases each). Trimming left V 1 base short and J 1 base short, with 14 bases between. CDR1 SGHRS and CDR2 YFSETQ come from the germline V gene. The CDR3 is 16 residues long. The DNA for the CDR3 is TGCGCCAGCAGCTTGAGGGATCCGGGGCGCCAAGAGACCCAGTACTTC. It encodes CASSLRDPGRQETQYF.

This clone was seen once. The rearrangement uses TRBV29-1 and TRBJ2-3, with 8 bases matching TRBD1. J was trimmed by 4 bases and V by 8 bases; bases with no gene match: 11. The germline V gene has CDR1 SQVTM and CDR2 ANQGSEA. The CDR3 contains 14 residues. The CDR3 loop reads CSSDRTGRSDTQYF. DNA for the CDR3: TGCAGCTCCGATAGGACAGGGAGATCAGATACGCAGTATTTT.

The chain carries TRBV18 and TRBJ1-1; D ambiguous. CDR1 is KGHSH, CDR2 LQKENI, per germline. CDR3 size: 13 residues. V was shortened by 3 bases and J by 7 bases, with 12 bases between the two germline ends. DNA for the CDR3: TGTGCCAGCTCACCCTTTCCTGGACTTGAAGCTTTCTTT. It yields the protein CASSPFPGLEAFF.

The gene calls are TRBV6-6 and TRBJ2-7; no clear D gene. Per germline, CDR1 MNHNY and CDR2 SVGAGI (reference sequence). The CDR3 runs 12 residues. V was cut by 6 bases and J by 3 bases, with 9 bases left in between. This CDR3 is CASSQTRYEQYF. As DNA, the CDR3 is TGTGCCAGCAGCCAGACCCGCTACGAGCAGTACTTC.

The chain has TRBV14 and TRBJ2-7; D is ambiguous. Looked up from germline, CDR1 is SGHDN and CDR2 is FVKESK. This CDR3 is built from 13 residues. V was clipped by 2 bases and J by 2 bases, with 7 bases between them. CDR3 in amino acids: CASSQKAPYEQYF. CDR3 nucleotide sequence: TGTGCCAGCAGCCAAAAGGCCCCCTACGAGCAGTACTTC.

The rearrangement joins TRBV25-1 to TRBJ2-1, with D tentatively TRBD2 (5 bases). Trimming shortened V by 3 bases and J by 6 bases, and 9 bases separated the two germline ends. The germline CDR1 and CDR2 sequences are MGHDK and SYGVNS. The CDR3 has 13 residues. CDR3 sequence: CASSDGGRNEQFF. The CDR3 nucleotides are TGTGCCAGCAGTGACGGCGGGCGCAATGAGCAGTTCTTC.

This chain connects TRBV6-6 to TRBJ1-1; tentatively, D is TRBD1 (6 bases). The CDR3 is 14 amino acids. V was pared by 2 bases and J by 3 bases, with 10 bases between. The germline V gene has CDR1 MNHNY and CDR2 SVGAGI (reference sequence). CDR3 amino acids: CASSYGRGDTEAFF. CDR3 in DNA: TGTGCCAGCAGTTACGGCAGGGGAGACACTGAAGCTTTCTTT.

The rearrangement uses TRBV30 and TRBJ1-4; no firm D call. V lost 5 bases and J 5 bases, leaving 9 bases between the germline ends. CDR1 and CDR2 (germline): GTSNPN, SVGIG (reference sequence). This CDR3 is built from 12 residues. The CDR3 loop is CAWGRPNEKLFF. The CDR3 DNA follows: TGTGCCTGGGGTCGCCCCAATGAAAAACTGTTTTTT.

This rearrangement joins TRBV13 to TRBJ2-3, with TRBD2 as a possible D gene (5 bases). Germline CDR1 and CDR2: PRHDT and FYEKMQ (reference sequence). CDR3 length: 14 residues. V lost 2 bases, J lost 2 bases, and 8 bases lay in between. CDR3 nucleotides: TGTGCCAGCAGCTTACGGCGGGTCACAGATACGCAGTATTTT. Translated: CASSLRRVTDTQYF.

The chain has TRBV27 and TRBJ1-1; D is undetermined. This CDR3 spans 16 amino acids. Germline V CDR1 and CDR2: MNHEY, SMNVEV (reference sequence). Trimming removed 5 bases from V and 1 base from J, with 17 bases in between. The CDR3 region is CASSPRSPVGNTEAFF. The CDR3 DNA reads TGTGCCAGCAGTCCTCGATCCCCGGTAGGGAACACTGAAGCTTTCTTT.

The CDR3 sequence is CASSLQISYEQYF. In DNA, the CDR3 is TGTGCCAGCAGTCTACAAATCTCCTACGAGCAGTACTTC. The chain is built from TRBV2 and TRBJ2-7; D gene unclear. In germline, CDR1 is SNHLY, CDR2 FYNNEI. This CDR3 has 13 amino acids. V shed 5 bases and J shed 0 bases, with 8 bases lying between them.

The V call is TRBV14, the J call TRBJ2-7, with 11 bases fitting TRBD1. After removal of 4 bases from V and 6 bases from J, the junction contained 17 bases not matched to a gene. CDR3 length: 18 residues. Germline V gene sequence: CDR1 SGHDN, CDR2 FVKESK. The CDR3 DNA sequence: TGTGCCAGCAGCCCTATCTTCTCGCGGGACAGGGGGGGGAGCGAGCAGTACTTC. Translating it yields CASSPIFSRDRGGSEQYF.

This clone was seen once. The junction and the germline gene differ at one end; a read error may be behind it. The gene calls are TRBV4-3 and TRBJ2-6; no reliable D call. CDR1 and CDR2 (germline): LGHNA, YSLEER. This CDR3 is 17 amino acids long. CDR3 region: CASSQDPMRPGTNVLTF. CDR3 sequence (DNA): TGCGCCAGCAGCCAAGACCCTATGCGCCCTGGGACCAACGTCCTGACTTTC.

The chain couples TRBV30 to TRBJ1-3, with 8 nucleotides matching TRBD1. The ends lost 0 bases at V and 4 bases at J; junction bases unmatched: 8. This CDR3 region has 16 residues. The germline CDR1 and CDR2 sequences are GTSNPN and SVGIG (reference sequence). The chain's CDR3 is CAWSVGQGISGNTIYF. For the CDR3, the DNA is TGTGCCTGGAGTGTAGGACAGGGTATCTCCGGAAACACCATATATTTT.

This sequence joins TRBV5-4 and TRBJ2-7; the D is unclear. Trimming removed 3 bases at V and 0 bases at J, with 7 bases between. The V gene's germline CDR1 is SGHNT and CDR2 YYREEE (reference sequence). CDR3 length: 13 amino acids. As DNA, the CDR3 is TGTGCCAGCAGCTCCCCCCTCTCCTACGAGCAGTACTTC. This translates into CASSSPLSYEQYF. The variable domain in full, with the rest retrieved from reference TRBV5-4 and TRBJ2-7, is ETGVTQSPTHLIKTRGQQVTLRCSSQSGHNTVSWYQQALGQGPQFIFQYYREEENGRGNFPPRFSGLQFPNYSSELNVNALELDDSALYLCASSSPLSYEQYFGPGTRLTVT.

This chain connects TRBV4-2 to TRBJ1-3, with no clear D. This CDR3 is 15 amino acids long. Germline V lookup: CDR1 LGHNA, CDR2 YNFKEQ. The V gene lost 1 base and the J gene lost 1 base, with 8 bases spanning the gap. CDR3 region: CASSQVGFSGNTIYF. The CDR3, as DNA: TGTGCCAGCAGCCAAGTGGGATTTTCTGGAAACACCATATATTTT.

V and J are TRBV5-1 and TRBJ1-1, with 8 bases lining up with TRBD1. CDR1 and CDR2 (germline): SGHRS, YFSETQ. The CDR3 runs 16 residues. The V segment lost 5 bases and the J segment 7 bases; nucleotides outside the gene matches: 16. The CDR3 sequence: CASRGGQGGEGGEAFF. Here the CDR3 DNA reads TGCGCCAGCAGGGGCGGACAGGGAGGGGAAGGTGGTGAAGCTTTCTTT.

The chain links TRBV10-3 to TRBJ2-4; TRBD1 matches 8 bases. CDR1 and CDR2 from the germline V gene are ENHRY and SYGVKD. Germline trimming cut 2 bases from V and 6 bases from J; bases unmatched to any gene: 6. The CDR3 loop spans 15 amino acids. The CDR3 coding sequence is TGTGCCATCAGTGAGGGTGACAGGGGTGGAAACATTCAGTACTTC. Protein product: CAISEGDRGGNIQYF.